The subject of this entry is one T cell receptor beta chain. Its antigen is still unknown. No base-level quality is on record; no much larger clone is a single base apart. Peripheral blood CD8+ and CD4+ T cells from healthy donors, Susac syndrome patients and multiple sclerosis patients were profiled using high-throughput TCR beta sequencing. Recently defined diagnostic criteria for definite or probable disease were met by the Susac syndrome patients. Bulk CD8+ and CD4+ T cells were purified magnetically by negative isolation, whereas CD8+ TEMRA cells were enriched by FACS. Blood was drawn into EDTA tubes, processed within 24 hours, and PBMCs were isolated by density gradient centrifugation. PBMCs destined for TCR sequencing were cryopreserved in liquid nitrogen and later thawed in a 37 °C water bath. A purity of at least 90% was achieved for sorted or isolated CD4+, CD8+ and CD8+ TEMRA cells. V was cut back by 0 bases and J by 2 bases, leaving a gap of 7 bases between them. Taken from cysteine to phenylalanine, the CDR3 has 14 residues. The only DNA kept is the CDR3, 42 bases in frame from the first base. CDR1 DFQATT and CDR2 SNEGSKA are derived from the germline V gene (reference sequence).

RNA was extracted using the RNeasy kit, and about 0.45 to 1 microgram was reverse transcribed with random hexamers. The immunoSEQ multiplex PCR assay, which covers 54 Vbeta and 13 Jbeta segments, was used to amplify TCR beta CDR3 regions. PCR amplification bias was corrected using a synthetic template baseline for primer optimization and computational correction. The paper's data handling went like this. Reads were annotated to V, D and J genes per IMGT and analyzed with immunoSEQ Analyzer, keeping only productive sequences. Clonality was calculated as one minus the Shannon entropy normalized by log2 of the number of productive unique sequences. For each patient and control, public and private clones were evaluated within the 100 most prevalent clones. Clones were defined as Susac-specific when absent from the healthy and MS cohorts, from approximately 1,100 published viral clones and from other ImmuneACCESS disease sequences. TCRdb applied fastp at Q25 and MiXCR to the public reads, then kept only in-frame beta chains. Rows are combined by CDR3 protein, so each entry shows the most common genes and DNA. The V and J calls follow TCRdb's processing rather than the paper's. The sample has roughly 190,000 distinct CDR3 sequences on record, around 93% of them singletons. Jointly, the top ten make up about 0.15% of the sample.

This sample was taken from a study of CD8 T cells in Susac syndrome (dated by TCRdb to about 2019). Background on the whole study: Among the sequenced Susac syndrome patients, about 6 had clinically active disease and under 10 were in clinical remission. Susac syndrome patients were therapy-naive, on corticosteroids (some also receiving IVIg), or on IVIg alone at blood withdrawal. The study used repertoire sequencing to test whether antigen drove CD8+ T cell activation and differentiation in Susac syndrome. The clonality of the CD8+ T cell repertoire was compared across approximately twelve healthy donors, roughly 14 Susac syndrome patients and about 16 multiple sclerosis patients.

Study-wide findings and limitations: Susac syndrome CD8+ repertoires showed clonal expansion, highest in CD8+ TEMRA cells and greater in clinically active than remitting patients. Looking at Susac-specific public clones, the researchers identified some 15 in the total CD8+ repertoire and several in the CD8+ TEMRA repertoire. The number of individuals in the TCR sequencing and HLA analysis was recognized as being relatively small.

The sequencing input was CD8+ T cells from PBMCs. The source is a human donor with Susac syndrome. Here the chain combines TRBV20-1 and TRBJ2-2; too little of a D gene remains to name it. The DNA is TGCAGTGCTAGAGAGTTCTTAAACACCGGGGAGCTGTTTTTT. Its protein is CSAREFLNTGELFF.